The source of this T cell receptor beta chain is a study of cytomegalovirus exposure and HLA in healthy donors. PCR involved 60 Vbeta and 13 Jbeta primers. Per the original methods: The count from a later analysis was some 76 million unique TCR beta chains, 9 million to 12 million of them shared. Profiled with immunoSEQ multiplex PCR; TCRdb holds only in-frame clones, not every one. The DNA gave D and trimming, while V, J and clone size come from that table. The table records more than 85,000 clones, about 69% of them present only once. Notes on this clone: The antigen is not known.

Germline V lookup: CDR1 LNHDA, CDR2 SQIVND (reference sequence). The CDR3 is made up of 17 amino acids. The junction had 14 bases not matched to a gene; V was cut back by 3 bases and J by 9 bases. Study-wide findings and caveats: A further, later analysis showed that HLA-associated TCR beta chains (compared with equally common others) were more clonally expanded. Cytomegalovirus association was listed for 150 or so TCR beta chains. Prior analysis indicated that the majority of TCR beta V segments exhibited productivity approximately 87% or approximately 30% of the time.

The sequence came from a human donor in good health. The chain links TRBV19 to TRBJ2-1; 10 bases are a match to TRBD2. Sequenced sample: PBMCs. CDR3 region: CASSIGKGSGRAAEQFF. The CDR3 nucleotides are TGTGCCAGTAGTATTGGGAAAGGGAGCGGGAGGGCCGCTGAGCAGTTCTTC.